This is a list of T cell receptor beta chains from one sample in a study of T cell repertoires in cytomegalovirus infection. TCRdb recomputed calls from the reads with MiXCR, one row per CDR3 protein. This sample has 300,000 or so distinct CDR3 sequences, with around 10% found just once. Specimen: PBMCs. The source is a human donor in good health (CMV status not recorded). Some clones in this sample may be carry-over from other donors' samples. CDR3s leave out the opening cysteine and the closing phenylalanine or tryptophan.

length: 16; J: TRBJ2-1; V: TRBV5-5; CDR3: ASSSWTSGASSYNEQF
length: 14; J: TRBJ2-3; V: TRBV7-3; CDR3: ASSLNFGLAADTQY
length: 14; J: TRBJ1-5; V: TRBV14; CDR3: ASSQGGLGSNQPQH
length: 13; J: TRBJ2-5; V: TRBV7-2; CDR3: ASSSWGLERETQY
length: 11; J: TRBJ2-5; V: TRBV6-1; CDR3: ASSAGQQETQY
length: 10; J: TRBJ1-1; V: TRBV20-1; CDR3: SASRGRAEAF
length: 11; J: TRBJ2-2; V: TRBV14; CDR3: ASSPRRVGELF
length: 9; J: TRBJ2-1; V: TRBV6-2/TRBV6-3; CDR3: ASSYGEKQF
length: 14; J: TRBJ2-2; V: TRBV28; CDR3: ASSLERDLVTGELF
length: 14; J: TRBJ2-3; V: TRBV28; CDR3: ASSLGRGQNTDTQY